A single sample is the source of the 17 T cell receptor beta chains below, sequenced in a study of siplizumab effects on memory and regulatory T cells. Generated by immunoSEQ multiplex PCR, the TCRdb table keeps only in-frame clones and is missing some. This sample has some 97,000 clones, with around 95% found just once. Sequenced material: Tregs sorted from blood. All receptors come from a human donor in good health.

The chain carries TRBV5-6 and TRBJ2-7; 8 bases match TRBD2. In germline, CDR1 is SGHDT, CDR2 YYEEEE. After removal of 3 bases from V and 7 bases from J, the junction contained 6 bases not matched to a gene. This CDR3 has 13 amino acids. The CDR3 DNA reads as TGTGCCAGCAGCTGGGGCCTAGCGGGTGAGCAGTACTTC. It encodes CASSWGLAGEQYF.

The rearrangement uses TRBV29-1 and TRBJ1-2; the match to TRBD1 covers 7 bases. Germline V gene lookup returns CDR1 SQVTM and CDR2 ANQGSEA. V lost 3 bases and J lost 2; bases outside the gene matches: 6. This CDR3 comprises 14 residues. The chain's CDR3 is CSVEYGRGNYGYTF. In DNA form, the CDR3 reads TGCAGCGTTGAGTACGGCAGGGGGAACTATGGCTACACCTTC.

V and J are TRBV19 and TRBJ2-6; 8 bases are shared with TRBD1. The CDR3 contains 16 residues. The J segment lost 0 bases and the V segment lost 4 bases, leaving 2 bases of the junction unmatched. Germline V gene lookup returns CDR1 LNHDA and CDR2 SQIVND (reference sequence). CDR3 residues: CASSSTGGSGANVLTF. In nucleotides, the CDR3 is TGTGCCAGTAGTAGTACAGGGGGCTCTGGGGCCAACGTCCTGACTTTC. The variable domain in full, with the rest retrieved from reference TRBV19 and TRBJ2-6, is DGGITQSPKYLFRKEGQNVTLSCEQNLNHDAMYWYRQDPGQGLRLIYYSQIVNDFQKGDIAEGYSVSREKKESFPLTVTSAQKNPTAFYLCASSSTGGSGANVLTFGAGSRLTVL.

CDR3 amino acids: CASSWVMGNEQYF. The CDR3 nucleotides read TGTGCCAGCAGTTGGGTTATGGGAAACGAGCAGTACTTC. V and J are TRBV28 and TRBJ2-7; D remains unclear. This CDR3 region has 13 residues. From germline, CDR1 is MDHEN and CDR2 SYDVKM. The germline V and J ends were trimmed by 4 bases and 5 bases, with 12 bases remaining between them.

On this clone itself: The same CDR3 arises from other DNA sequences in this sample as well. This chain joins TRBV2 and TRBJ1-5, with D uncertain. The V and J ends lost 4 bases and 6 bases respectively, with 4 bases between them. The V gene's germline CDR1 is SNHLY and CDR2 FYNNEI. The CDR3 has 11 residues. The DNA of the CDR3 is TGTGCCAGCAGTGTCTCTCAGCCCCAGCATTTT. Translated, it gives CASSVSQPQHF.

The chain has TRBV5-1 and TRBJ1-2; D is perhaps TRBD1 (6 bases). Trimming removed 6 bases at V and 9 bases at J, with 21 bases between. This CDR3 comprises 14 residues. Germline CDR1 is SGHRS and CDR2 is YFSETQ. The CDR3 bases are TGCGCCAGCAAGTACCGGGGGGCTACGGGGAGCTACACCTTC. It yields the protein CASKYRGATGSYTF.

The rearrangement joins TRBV5-1 to TRBJ2-7; the match to TRBD2 covers 7 bases. This CDR3 spans 17 amino acids. The V gene end was trimmed by 0 bases and the J gene end by 4 bases; junction bases not matched to a gene: 13. CDR1 SGHRS and CDR2 YFSETQ come from the germline V gene. This chain's CDR3 is CASSLGVLAGVEYEQYF. In nucleotides, the CDR3 is TGCGCCAGCAGCTTGGGGGTATTGGCGGGAGTGGAGTACGAGCAGTACTTC.

The chain couples TRBV7-2 to TRBJ1-1, with D hard to call. Germline V gives CDR1 SGHTA, CDR2 FQGNSA. V was pared by 5 bases and J by 2 bases, with 18 bases between. The CDR3 runs 16 residues. Here the CDR3 reads CASSHPRSTINTEAFF. CDR3 sequence (DNA): TGTGCCAGCAGCCATCCCAGATCAACGATCAACACTGAAGCTTTCTTT.

The CDR3 region is CASSLRPWGVVGTVQETQYF. The CDR3 DNA is TGTGCCAGCAGTCTTCGGCCCTGGGGAGTAGTAGGGACAGTCCAAGAGACCCAGTACTTC. V and J are TRBV28 and TRBJ2-5, with TRBD1 matching 7 bases. Germline trimming cut 5 bases from V and 1 base from J; bases unmatched to any gene: 22. The CDR3 sequence is 20 residues long. The germline V gene has CDR1 MDHEN and CDR2 SYDVKM.

This chain connects TRBV15 to TRBJ2-1; D may be TRBD2 (5 bases). CDR1 LNHNV and CDR2 YYDKDF come from the germline V gene (reference sequence). The CDR3 is 16 amino acids. V was trimmed by 1 base and J by 6 bases, leaving 16 bases between them. The CDR3 DNA sequence: TGTGCCACCAGCAGAGTGGCCCTCCGGGGTCGCAATGAGCAGTTCTTC. Residues: CATSRVALRGRNEQFF.

J is TRBJ2-5 and V is TRBV7-8, with TRBD1 identical over 10 bases. The J call may be in error: the DNA end matches TRBJ2-7 better. This CDR3 has 16 residues. CDR1 is SGHVS, CDR2 FQNEAQ, per germline. CDR3 region: CASSLVSGTGAYEQYF. The CDR3 DNA reads TGTGCCAGCAGCTTAGTTAGTGGGACAGGGGCCTACGAGCAGTACTTC.

This clone was picked up one time. The rearrangement links TRBV12-5 to TRBJ2-3; 8 nucleotides agree with TRBD2. The CDR3 extends over 15 amino acids. The germline V gene encodes CDR1 LGHNT and CDR2 FRNRAP. Trimming took 2 bases from V and 7 from J; bases not matched to a gene: 8. In DNA form, the CDR3 reads TGTGCTAGTGGTTTGTCAGCTAGCGGGTGGAATACGCAGTATTTT. The encoded protein is CASGLSASGWNTQYF.

V and J are TRBV5-4 and TRBJ2-3; D is unresolved. V was shortened by 4 bases and J by 0 bases, with 6 bases between the two germline ends. The CDR3 is 13 residues long. The germline CDR1 and CDR2 sequences are SGHNT and YYREEE (reference sequence). CDR3 DNA sequence: TGTGCCAGCAGCATAACTAGCACAGATACGCAGTATTTT. This encodes CASSITSTDTQYF. Complete variable domain (other parts from reference TRBV5-4 and TRBJ2-3): ETGVTQSPTHLIKTRGQQVTLRCSSQSGHNTVSWYQQALGQGPQFIFQYYREEENGRGNFPPRFSGLQFPNYSSELNVNALELDDSALYLCASSITSTDTQYFGPGTRLTVL.

The rearrangement joins TRBV27 to TRBJ1-2; unclear D gene. CDR1 is MNHEY and CDR2 is SMNVEV in the germline V gene (reference sequence). This CDR3 comprises 12 residues. V was trimmed by 6 bases and J by 4 bases, leaving 9 bases between them. The CDR3 loop is CASSPDSYGYTF. CDR3 nucleotides: TGTGCCAGCAGCCCCGATTCCTATGGCTACACCTTC.

J is TRBJ2-7 and V is TRBV19; TRBD2 agrees at 12 bases. CDR3 length: 18 amino acids. The V segment lost 6 bases and the J segment 4 bases; nucleotides outside the gene matches: 16. Per germline, CDR1 LNHDA and CDR2 SQIVND (reference sequence). CDR3 bases: TGTGCCAGTAGGTCAGGGTCGACTAGCGGGAGACTCGGATACGAGCAGTACTTC. Encoded protein: CASRSGSTSGRLGYEQYF.

The V call is TRBV5-1, the J call TRBJ2-7; D is perhaps TRBD2 (5 bases). Germline V lookup: CDR1 SGHRS, CDR2 YFSETQ. The CDR3 sequence is 12 residues long. Deletions cut 4 bases from V and 2 bases from J, with 7 bases between. The CDR3 loop is CASSSGTYEQYF. DNA of the CDR3: TGCGCCAGCAGCAGCGGTACCTACGAGCAGTACTTC.

V gene TRBV9 combines with J gene TRBJ2-1, with D possibly being TRBD1 (6 bases). There are 15 residues in the CDR3. Germline CDR1 reads SGDLS; CDR2 reads YYNGEE. Trimming cost V 4 bases and J 4 bases, with 15 bases left between them. Here the CDR3 DNA reads TGTGCCAGCAGCTTCCAGGGGAGTTTTTACAATGAGCAGTTCTTC. Encoded protein: CASSFQGSFYNEQFF. The full variable domain, rest sourced from reference TRBV9 and TRBJ2-1, is DSGVTQTPKHLITATGQRVTLRCSPRSGDLSVYWYQQSLDQGLQFLIQYYNGEERAKGNILERFSAQQFPDLHSELNLSSLELGDSALYFCASSFQGSFYNEQFFGPGTRLTVL.